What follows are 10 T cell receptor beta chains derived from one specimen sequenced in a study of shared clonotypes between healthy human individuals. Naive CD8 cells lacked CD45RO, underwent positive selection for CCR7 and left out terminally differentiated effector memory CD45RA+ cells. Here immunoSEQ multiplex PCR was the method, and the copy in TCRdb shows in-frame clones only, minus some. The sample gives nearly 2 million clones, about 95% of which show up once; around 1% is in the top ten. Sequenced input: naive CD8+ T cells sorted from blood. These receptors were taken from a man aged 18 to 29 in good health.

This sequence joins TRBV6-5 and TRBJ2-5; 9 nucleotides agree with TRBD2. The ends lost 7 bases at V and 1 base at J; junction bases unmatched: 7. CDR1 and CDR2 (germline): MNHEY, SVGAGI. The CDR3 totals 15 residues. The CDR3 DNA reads TGTGCCAGCACTCCGGCGGGAGGGTCCCAAGAGACCCAGTACTTC. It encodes CASTPAGGSQETQYF.

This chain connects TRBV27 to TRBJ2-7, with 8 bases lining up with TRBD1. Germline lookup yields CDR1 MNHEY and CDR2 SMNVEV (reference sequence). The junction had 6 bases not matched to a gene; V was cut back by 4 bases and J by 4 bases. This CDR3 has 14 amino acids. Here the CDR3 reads CASSSDRARYEQYF. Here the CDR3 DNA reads TGTGCCAGCAGTTCGGACAGGGCTAGGTACGAGCAGTACTTC.

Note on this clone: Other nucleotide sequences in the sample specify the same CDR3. CDR3 in amino acids: CASSVQGSSYEQYF. The CDR3 nucleotides are TGTGCCAGCAGTGTACAGGGGAGTTCCTACGAGCAGTACTTC. V and J are TRBV27 and TRBJ2-7; 7 positions match TRBD1. This CDR3 has 14 residues. J was trimmed by 1 base and V by 5 bases; bases with no gene match: 5. Germline V gene sequence: CDR1 MNHEY, CDR2 SMNVEV (reference sequence).

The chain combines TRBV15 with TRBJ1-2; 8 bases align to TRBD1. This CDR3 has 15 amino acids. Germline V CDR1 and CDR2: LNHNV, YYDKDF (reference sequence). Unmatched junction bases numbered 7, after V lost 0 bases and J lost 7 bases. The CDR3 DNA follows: TGTGCCACCAGCAGAGATTTATCAGGGGGCGGTGGCTACACCTTC. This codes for CATSRDLSGGGGYTF.

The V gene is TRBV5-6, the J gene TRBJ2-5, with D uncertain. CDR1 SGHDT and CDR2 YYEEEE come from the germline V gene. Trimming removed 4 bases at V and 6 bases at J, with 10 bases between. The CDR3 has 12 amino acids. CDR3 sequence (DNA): TGTGCCAGCAGCGTGATTTTGCAGACCCAGTACTTC. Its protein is CASSVILQTQYF.

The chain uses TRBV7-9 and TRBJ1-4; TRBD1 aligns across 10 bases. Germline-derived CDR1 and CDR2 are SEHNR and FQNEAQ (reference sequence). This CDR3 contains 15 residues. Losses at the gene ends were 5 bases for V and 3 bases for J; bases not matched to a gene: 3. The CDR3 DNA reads TGTGCCAGCAGCCGACAGGGGGCGTCTAATGAAAAACTGTTTTTT. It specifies CASSRQGASNEKLFF. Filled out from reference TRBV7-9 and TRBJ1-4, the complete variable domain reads DTGVSQNPRHKITKRGQNVTFRCDPISEHNRLYWYRQTLGQGPEFLTYFQNEAQLEKSRLLSDRFSAERPKGSFSTLEIQRTEQGDSAMYLCASSRQGASNEKLFFGSGTQLSVL.

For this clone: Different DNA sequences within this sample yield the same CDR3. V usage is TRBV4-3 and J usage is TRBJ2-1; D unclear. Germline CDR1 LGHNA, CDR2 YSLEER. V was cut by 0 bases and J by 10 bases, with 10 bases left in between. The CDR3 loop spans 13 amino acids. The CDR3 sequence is CASSQDLGYEQFF. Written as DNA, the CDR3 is TGCGCCAGCAGCCAAGATCTTGGATACGAGCAGTTCTTC.

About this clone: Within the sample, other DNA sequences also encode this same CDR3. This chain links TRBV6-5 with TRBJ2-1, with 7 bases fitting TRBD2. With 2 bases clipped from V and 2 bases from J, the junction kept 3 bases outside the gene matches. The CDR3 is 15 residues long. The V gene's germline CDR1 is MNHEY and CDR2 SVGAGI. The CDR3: CASSYRAGAYNEQFF. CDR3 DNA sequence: TGTGCCAGCAGTTACCGGGCGGGGGCCTACAATGAGCAGTTCTTC.

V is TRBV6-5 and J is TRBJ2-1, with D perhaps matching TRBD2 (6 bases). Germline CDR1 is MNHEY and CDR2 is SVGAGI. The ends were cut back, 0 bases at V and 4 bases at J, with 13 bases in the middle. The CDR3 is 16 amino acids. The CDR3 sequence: CASSYSMGRNYNEQFF. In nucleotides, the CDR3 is TGTGCCAGCAGTTACTCGATGGGGAGGAATTACAATGAGCAGTTCTTC.

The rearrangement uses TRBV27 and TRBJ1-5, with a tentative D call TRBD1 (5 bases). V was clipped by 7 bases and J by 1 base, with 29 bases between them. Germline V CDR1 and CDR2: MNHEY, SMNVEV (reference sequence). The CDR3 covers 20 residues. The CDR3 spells CASMLFGPGRTSMSNQPQHF. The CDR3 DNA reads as TGTGCCAGCATGTTGTTTGGCCCGGGACGGACTAGCATGAGCAATCAGCCCCAGCATTTT.